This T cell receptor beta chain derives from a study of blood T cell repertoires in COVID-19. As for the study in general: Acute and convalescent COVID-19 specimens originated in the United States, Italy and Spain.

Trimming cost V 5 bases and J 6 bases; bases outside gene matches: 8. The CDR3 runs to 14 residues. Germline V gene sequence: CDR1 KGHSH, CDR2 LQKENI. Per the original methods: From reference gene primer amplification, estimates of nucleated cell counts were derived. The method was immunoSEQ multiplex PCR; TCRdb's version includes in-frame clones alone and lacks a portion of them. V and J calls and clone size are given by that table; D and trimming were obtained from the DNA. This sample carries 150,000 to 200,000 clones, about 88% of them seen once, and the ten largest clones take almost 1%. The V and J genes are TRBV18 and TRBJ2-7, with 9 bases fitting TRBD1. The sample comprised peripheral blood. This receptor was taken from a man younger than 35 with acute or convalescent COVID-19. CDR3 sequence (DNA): TGTGCCAGCTCATCGGACAGGGGAGAGGGCGAGCAGTACGTC. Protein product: CASSSDRGEGEQYV.